These 12 T cell receptor beta chains originate from one sample sequenced in a study of blood T cell repertoires in COVID-19. Some clones are missing from TCRdb's copy, which holds only in-frame ones; the method was immunoSEQ multiplex PCR. The sample has 250,000 to 300,000 clones; 86% are singletons. Sequencing was carried out using peripheral blood. The receptors come from a woman in her 70s with COVID-19, enrolled during active disease.

The chain joins TRBV7-2 to TRBJ2-7; weak D call: TRBD1 (5 bases). The germline V gene encodes CDR1 SGHTA and CDR2 FQGNSA. The CDR3 covers 13 residues. Trimming stripped 3 bases from V and 7 bases from J, with 13 bases between. The CDR3 nucleotides are TGTGCCAGCAGCTTTTCAGGGCCACTGGAGCAGTACTTC. This encodes CASSFSGPLEQYF. Looking up the rest from reference TRBV7-2 and TRBJ2-7 gives the full variable domain: GAGVSQSPSNKVTEKGKDVELRCDPISGHTALYWYRQSLGQGLEFLIYFQGNSAPDKSGLPSDRFSAERTGGSVSTLTIQRTQQEDSAVYLCASSFSGPLEQYFGPGTRLTVT.

The V gene is TRBV2, the J gene TRBJ2-5; 8 bases are a match to TRBD2. J lost 3 bases, V lost 4 bases, and 4 bases had no gene match. The germline V gene encodes CDR1 SNHLY and CDR2 FYNNEI. The CDR3 is made up of 14 amino acids. CDR3 in DNA: TGTGCCAGCAGTGCGAGAGCGGGGGAAGAGACCCAGTACTTC. This encodes CASSARAGEETQYF.

This sequence joins TRBV28 and TRBJ1-2, with D unresolved. This CDR3 has 15 amino acids. CDR1 is MDHEN and CDR2 is SYDVKM in the germline V gene. The ends were cut back, 3 bases at V and 0 bases at J, with 11 bases in the middle. The chain's CDR3 is CASSFRSQANYGYTF. As DNA, the CDR3 is TGTGCCAGCAGTTTCCGCTCGCAGGCTAACTATGGCTACACCTTC.

The chain has TRBV9 and TRBJ1-4; maybe TRBD1 (6 bases). V was shortened by 4 bases and J by 5 bases, with 15 bases between the two germline ends. In germline, CDR1 is SGDLS, CDR2 YYNGEE. This CDR3 is built from 15 residues. The CDR3 coding sequence is TGTGCCAGCAGCCCACGACAGGCAGCCAATGAAAAACTGTTTTTT. Translation gives CASSPRQAANEKLFF.

CDR3 bases: TGTGCCAGCACCCTTTGGGAGGGGGTGAACACTGAAGCTTTCTTT. Protein product: CASTLWEGVNTEAFF. The chain couples TRBV7-8 to TRBJ1-1, with D maybe TRBD1 (6 bases). With 7 bases removed from V and 0 bases from J, the gap between germline ends came to 15 bases. Germline loops: CDR1 SGHVS, CDR2 FQNEAQ. CDR3 length: 15 residues.

The gene calls are TRBV29-1 and TRBJ1-5, with 9 bases aligning to TRBD1. Germline V gene data show CDR1 as SQVTM and CDR2 as ANQGSEA. V lost 4 bases to trimming and J lost 6 bases; unmatched junction nucleotides: 7. This CDR3 region has 14 residues. DNA for the CDR3: TGCAGCGTTGGATCACAGGGGGCGGGTCAGCCCCAGCATTTT. Translation gives CSVGSQGAGQPQHF.

The CDR3 DNA sequence: TGCGCCAGCAGCCACCAATATTCAGAGGCGGGTGGCTACACCTTC. It yields the protein CASSHQYSEAGGYTF. The chain couples TRBV4-3 to TRBJ1-2; D is uncertain. This CDR3 has 15 amino acids. V lost 3 bases to trimming and J lost 7 bases, with 18 bases between them. The germline V gene encodes CDR1 LGHNA and CDR2 YSLEER.

The V gene is TRBV7-2, the J gene TRBJ1-4; 8 nucleotides align to TRBD1. This CDR3 region has 14 residues. With V trimmed by 4 bases and J by 8 bases, 6 bases remained unmatched. Germline V gives CDR1 SGHTA, CDR2 FQGNSA. The CDR3 DNA follows: TGTGCCAGCAGCTCGGACAGGGTACGGGAAAAACTGTTTTTT. Translation: CASSSDRVREKLFF.

The chain combines TRBV28 with TRBJ2-7; 10 bases agree with TRBD2. Germline CDR1 MDHEN, CDR2 SYDVKM. The junction had 1 base not matched to a gene; V was cut back by 2 bases and J by 0 bases. There are 15 residues in the CDR3. CDR3 coding DNA: TGTGCCAGCAGTTTACTAGCGGGGGCCTCCTACGAGCAGTACTTC. The encoded protein is CASSLLAGASYEQYF.

This chain links TRBV7-2 with TRBJ1-1, with D possibly matching TRBD1 (5 bases). Germline-derived CDR1 and CDR2 are SGHTA and FQGNSA. Trimming took 3 bases from V and 3 from J, leaving 11 bases between them. The CDR3 spans 14 residues. DNA of the CDR3: TGTGCCAGCAGCTTTCAGGGTCAGGACACTGAAGCTTTCTTT. Residues: CASSFQGQDTEAFF.

The rearrangement links TRBV6-5 to TRBJ1-4, with D possibly TRBD1 on 5 matching bases. CDR1 MNHEY and CDR2 SVGAGI come from the germline V gene. V gave up 6 bases and J gave up 3 bases, with 14 bases separating them. There are 15 residues in the CDR3. DNA for the CDR3: TGTGCCAGCAGATATGACAGTTGGGCTAATGAAAAACTGTTTTTT. Translating it yields CASRYDSWANEKLFF.

The chain carries TRBV5-1 and TRBJ2-1; 9 nucleotides align to TRBD2. Germline V gene lookup returns CDR1 SGHRS and CDR2 YFSETQ. V shed 4 bases and J 3 bases; nucleotides not matched to a gene: 8. The CDR3 runs 16 residues. The CDR3 DNA follows: TGCGCCAGCAGCCCCAGCCTAGCGGGGCGCTACAATGAGCAGTTCTTC. Translation gives CASSPSLAGRYNEQFF.